Following are 16 T cell receptor beta chains from one sample sequenced in a study of shared clonotypes between healthy human individuals. TCRdb's table, derived via immunoSEQ multiplex PCR, lists solely in-frame clones and lacks some. This sample yields 450,000 to 500,000 clones, of which more than 65% are seen a single time; 9.5% to 15% belongs to the top ten. The sequencing sample was made of PBMCs. The receptors come from a woman in her forties in good health. Some clones in this sample may be carry-over from other donors' samples.

In regard to this clone: The same CDR3 arises from other DNA sequences in this sample as well. This chain connects TRBV7-8 to TRBJ2-7, with unresolved D. CDR1 SGHVS and CDR2 FQNEAQ come from the germline V gene. The CDR3 is 11 amino acids. Trimming pared 5 bases from V and 5 bases from J, leaving 7 bases between. The CDR3 coding sequence is TGTGCCAGCAGCCCTTACCACGAGCAGTACTTC. It yields the protein CASSPYHEQYF. Using reference TRBV7-8 and TRBJ2-7 for the parts outside the CDR3, the full variable domain is GAGVSQSPRYKVAKRGQDVALRCDPISGHVSLFWYQQALGQGPEFLTYFQNEAQLDKSGLPSDRFFAERPEGSVSTLKIQRTQQEDSAVYLCASSPYHEQYFGPGTRLTVT.

The V gene is TRBV23-1, the J gene TRBJ1-4, with D possibly TRBD1 on 6 matching bases. TRBV23-1 is reported as an ORF; its role is uncertain. V gave up 7 bases and J gave up 2 bases, with 17 bases separating them. The CDR3 totals 16 residues. For the CDR3, the DNA is TGCGCCAGCACCCAAATACGGGGGGCGACTAATGAAAAACTGTTTTTT. This translates into CASTQIRGATNEKLFF.

This chain connects TRBV5-6 to TRBJ2-1, with D maybe TRBD1 (6 bases). Trimming shortened V by 3 bases and J by 7 bases, and 14 bases separated the two germline ends. The CDR3 sequence is 14 residues long. The germline CDR1 and CDR2 sequences are SGHDT and YYEEEE. The CDR3 region is CASSSLQGSNEQFF. The CDR3 DNA is TGTGCCAGCAGCTCACTGCAGGGGTCGAATGAGCAGTTCTTC. Drawing the rest from reference TRBV5-6 and TRBJ2-1, the complete variable domain is DAGVTQSPTHLIKTRGQQVTLRCSPKSGHDTVSWYQQALGQGPQFIFQYYEEEERQRGNFPDRFSGHQFPNYSSELNVNALLLGDSALYLCASSSLQGSNEQFFGPGTRLTVL.

The chain employs TRBV11-2 and TRBJ2-5, with D possibly being TRBD2 (5 bases). This CDR3 is 14 amino acids long. V was trimmed by 7 bases and J by 0 bases, leaving 12 bases between them. The germline CDR1 and CDR2 sequences are SGHAT and FQNNGV. CDR3 coding DNA: TGTGCCAGCAACTTCGGCGGGTACCAAGAGACCCAGTACTTC. It is translated as CASNFGGYQETQYF.

V usage is TRBV4-1 and J usage is TRBJ2-1; no reliable D call. CDR3 length: 16 amino acids. CDR1 and CDR2 (germline): MGHRA, YSYEKL. Trimming pared 1 base from V and 4 bases from J, leaving 14 bases between. The CDR3 region has the DNA TGCGCCAGCAGCCAAGGGCGCAGTTTTAAGTACAATGAGCAGTTCTTC. Protein product: CASSQGRSFKYNEQFF.

Points on this clone: It differs at one base from a far larger clone, so likely a read error. This specimen includes other DNA sequences encoding the same CDR3. This chain links TRBV30 with TRBJ1-2; no firm D call. The V gene lost 2 bases and the J gene lost 7 bases, with 14 bases spanning the gap. This CDR3 has 13 residues. Germline V CDR1 and CDR2: GTSNPN, SVGIG (reference sequence). Here the CDR3 DNA reads TGTGCCTGGAGTCTCACCGCAACACTTGGCTACACCTTC. This encodes CAWSLTATLGYTF.

This sequence joins TRBV5-1 and TRBJ2-7, with 10 bases matching TRBD2. Germline trimming cut 0 bases from V and 5 bases from J; bases unmatched to any gene: 5. The CDR3 loop spans 15 amino acids. Germline V gene sequence: CDR1 SGHRS, CDR2 YFSETQ. As DNA, the CDR3 is TGCGCCAGCAGCTTGGAGCTAGCGGGAGTCGACGAGCAGTACTTC. Translation gives CASSLELAGVDEQYF.

V is TRBV5-4 and J is TRBJ2-7; possibly TRBD1 for D (6 bases). The CDR3 covers 15 residues. Trimming removed 1 base at V and 2 bases at J, with 13 bases between. Germline loops: CDR1 SGHNT, CDR2 YYREEE (reference sequence). The CDR3 sequence is CASSLKQGTPYEQYF. In nucleotides, the CDR3 is TGTGCCAGCAGCTTGAAACAGGGCACCCCCTACGAGCAGTACTTC.

This clone was seen more than once but under ten times. The V and J genes are TRBV7-9 and TRBJ2-3, with TRBD2 matching 7 bases. V lost 2 bases to trimming and J lost 4 bases; unmatched junction nucleotides: 9. CDR1 and CDR2 from the germline V gene are SEHNR and FQNEAQ (reference sequence). The length of the CDR3 is 16 residues. CDR3 coding DNA: TGTGCCAGCAGCTTAATGGCCCTGGGAGGGGCAGATACGCAGTATTTT. This sequence encodes CASSLMALGGADTQYF.

The chain has TRBV6-1 and TRBJ2-7; 7 positions agree with TRBD2. Trimming at V came to 6 bases and at J to 2 bases, leaving 4 bases not matched to a gene. The germline gives CDR1 MNHNS, CDR2 SASEGT. The length of the CDR3 is 13 residues. CDR3 sequence: CASSRDYTYEQYF. The CDR3 nucleotides are TGTGCCAGCAGCCGGGACTACACCTACGAGCAGTACTTC.

This clone was recorded only once. A single base is all that separates this from a far larger clone, so a read error is likely. J is TRBJ2-2 and V is TRBV11-2; D is unclear. Trimming took off 4 bases at V and 10 bases at J, with 13 bases between the two ends. CDR1 SGHAT and CDR2 FQNNGV come from the germline V gene. CDR3 length equals 13 residues. Written as DNA, the CDR3 is TGTGCCAGCAGCTCGCTAGTATCGGTGGAGCTGTTTTTT. Its translation: CASSSLVSVELFF.

Points on this clone: One end of the junction is discordant with germline, which a read error may explain. CDR3 bases: TGTGCCGGGAGTGTATTTGCGGGGGGGGTCGGCTACACCTTC. It specifies CAGSVFAGGVGYTF. The chain carries TRBV30 and TRBJ1-2; maybe TRBD1 (5 bases). CDR3 length: 14 residues. Germline-derived CDR1 and CDR2 are GTSNPN and SVGIG (reference sequence).

The V and J genes are TRBV18 and TRBJ2-1; 8 positions match TRBD1. The J segment lost 12 bases and the V segment lost 2 bases, leaving 18 bases of the junction unmatched. CDR1 is KGHSH, CDR2 LQKENI, per germline. CDR3 length equals 17 residues. CDR3 coding DNA: TGTGCCAGCTCACCAAGGTCTTCCGGGACAGGAGCGTCTCGGCAGTTCTTC. Residues: CASSPRSSGTGASRQFF.

The chain couples TRBV5-4 to TRBJ1-1, with 8 bases fitting TRBD1. This CDR3 region has 15 residues. J was trimmed by 6 bases and V by 0 bases; bases with no gene match: 7. In germline, CDR1 is SGHNT, CDR2 YYREEE (reference sequence). The CDR3 region is CASSLEVRGRSEAFF. DNA of the CDR3: TGTGCCAGCAGCTTGGAGGTCAGGGGGCGATCTGAAGCTTTCTTT.

As for this clone: A much larger clone is a single base away; this may be a read error. V and J are TRBV28 and TRBJ2-3, with TRBD1 matching 9 bases. The CDR3 runs to 17 residues. Per germline, CDR1 MDHEN and CDR2 SYDVKM. Losses at the gene ends were 8 bases for V and 2 bases for J; bases not matched to a gene: 14. The CDR3 nucleotides are TGTGCCAGCGGCCCAACGAGAGGGACAGGGTCCACAGATACGCAGTATTTT. It yields the protein CASGPTRGTGSTDTQYF.

The chain has TRBV30 and TRBJ2-7; 10 bases align to TRBD1. V lost 4 bases and J lost 3; bases outside the gene matches: 6. The CDR3 covers 14 residues. Germline V gene sequence: CDR1 GTSNPN, CDR2 SVGIG (reference sequence). CDR3 protein: CAWKRGTGDYEQYF. The DNA of the CDR3 is TGTGCCTGGAAGAGGGGGACAGGGGACTACGAGCAGTACTTC. Combining the CDR3 with reference TRBV30 and TRBJ2-7 gives the whole variable domain SQTIHQWPATLVQPVGSPLSLECTVEGTSNPNLYWYRQAAGRGLQLLFYSVGIGQISSEVPQNLSASRPQDRQFILSSKKLLLSDSGFYLCAWKRGTGDYEQYFGPGTRLTVT.